This TCR beta chain was recovered during a study of cytomegalovirus exposure and HLA in healthy donors. Turning to the study itself: It was reported in a later analysis that the roughly 120 validation repertoires used the same platform as the approximately 620 first-cohort repertoires. Overall study findings and caveats: The study flagged some 170 TCR beta chains as cytomegalovirus-associated. In vitro confirmation showed three CMV-associated chains to be CMV antigen specific. The dataset shows that most TCR sequences were rare, while some public TCRs occurred in many donors.

For this clone: Its matching antigen is unknown.

Sequencing used immunoSEQ multiplex PCR; TCRdb keeps in-frame clones, though not all of them. The sample yields some 150,000 clones, approximately 90% seen once. Germline assignment: CDR1 MNHEY and CDR2 SMNVEV (reference sequence). Trimming pared 5 bases from V and 6 bases from J, leaving 15 bases between. The CDR3 covers 14 residues. This TCR was recovered from a woman aged 30 to 39 in good health and CMV-seropositive. Specimen: PBMCs. The chain carries TRBV27 and TRBJ2-3, with a tentative D call TRBD1 (6 bases). CDR3 bases: TGTGCCAGCAGTCGACTCAGGGGCCGGGATACGCAGTATTTT. Translating gives CASSRLRGRDTQYF.